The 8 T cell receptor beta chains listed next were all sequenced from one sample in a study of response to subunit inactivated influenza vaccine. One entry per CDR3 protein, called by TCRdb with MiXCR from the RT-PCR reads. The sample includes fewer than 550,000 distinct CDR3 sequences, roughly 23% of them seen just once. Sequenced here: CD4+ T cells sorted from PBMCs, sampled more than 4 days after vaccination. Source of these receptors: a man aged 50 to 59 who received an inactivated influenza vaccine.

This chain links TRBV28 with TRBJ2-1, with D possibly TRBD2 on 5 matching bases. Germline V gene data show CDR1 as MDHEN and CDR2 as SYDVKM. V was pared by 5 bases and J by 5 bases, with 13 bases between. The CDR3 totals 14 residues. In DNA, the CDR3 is TGTGCCAGCAGTCCCCCCGGAGGCAACAATGAGCAGTTCTTC. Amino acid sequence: CASSPPGGNNEQFF. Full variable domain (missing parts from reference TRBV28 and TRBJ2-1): DVKVTQSSRYLVKRTGEKVFLECVQDMDHENMFWYRQDPGLGLRLIYFSYDVKMKEKGDIPEGYSVSREKKERFSLILESASTNQTSMYLCASSPPGGNNEQFFGPGTRLTVL.

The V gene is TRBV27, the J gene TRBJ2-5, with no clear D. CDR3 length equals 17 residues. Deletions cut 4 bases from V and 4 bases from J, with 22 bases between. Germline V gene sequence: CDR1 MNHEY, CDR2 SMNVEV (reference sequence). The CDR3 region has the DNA TGTGCCAGCAGTTCAACCTCGGACGCTCTACGGGTAGAGACCCAGTACTTC. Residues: CASSSTSDALRVETQYF.

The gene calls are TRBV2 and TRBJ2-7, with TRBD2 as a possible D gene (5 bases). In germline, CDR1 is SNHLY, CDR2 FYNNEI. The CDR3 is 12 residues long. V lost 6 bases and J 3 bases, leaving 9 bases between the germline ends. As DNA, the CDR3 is TGTGCCAGCAGCCCAGCGGACTACGAGCAGTACTTC. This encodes CASSPADYEQYF.

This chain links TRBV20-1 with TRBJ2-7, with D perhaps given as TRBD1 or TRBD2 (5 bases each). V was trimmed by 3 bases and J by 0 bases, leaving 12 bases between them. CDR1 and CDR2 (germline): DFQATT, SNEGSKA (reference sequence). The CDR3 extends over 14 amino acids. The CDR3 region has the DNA TGCAGTGCTAGCCGGGACCAACACTCCTACGAGCAGTACTTC. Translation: CSASRDQHSYEQYF.

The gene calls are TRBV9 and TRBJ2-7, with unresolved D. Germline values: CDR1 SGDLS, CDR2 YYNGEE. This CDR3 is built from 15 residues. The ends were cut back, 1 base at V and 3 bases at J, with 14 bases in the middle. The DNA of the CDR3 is TGTGCCAGCAGCGTAAACGCCGGGTATATCTACGAGCAGTACTTC. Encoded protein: CASSVNAGYIYEQYF.

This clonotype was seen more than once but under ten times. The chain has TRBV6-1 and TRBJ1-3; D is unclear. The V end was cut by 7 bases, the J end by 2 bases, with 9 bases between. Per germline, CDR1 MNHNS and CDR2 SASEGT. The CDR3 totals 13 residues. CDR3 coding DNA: TGTGCCAGCACTACCGCCGCTGGAAACACCATATATTTT. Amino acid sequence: CASTTAAGNTIYF.

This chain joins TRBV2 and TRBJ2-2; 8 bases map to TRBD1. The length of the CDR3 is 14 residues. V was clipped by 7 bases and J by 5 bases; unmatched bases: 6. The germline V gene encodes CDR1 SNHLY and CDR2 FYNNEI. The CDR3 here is CASTRQGWTGELFF. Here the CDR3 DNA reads TGTGCCAGCACCAGACAGGGGTGGACCGGGGAGCTGTTTTTT.

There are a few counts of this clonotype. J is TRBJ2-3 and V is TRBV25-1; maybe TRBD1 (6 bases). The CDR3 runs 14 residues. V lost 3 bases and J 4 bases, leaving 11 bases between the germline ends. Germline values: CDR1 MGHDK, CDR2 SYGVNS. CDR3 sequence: CASSDDRPADTQYF. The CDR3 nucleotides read TGTGCCAGCAGTGACGACAGGCCGGCAGATACGCAGTATTTT.